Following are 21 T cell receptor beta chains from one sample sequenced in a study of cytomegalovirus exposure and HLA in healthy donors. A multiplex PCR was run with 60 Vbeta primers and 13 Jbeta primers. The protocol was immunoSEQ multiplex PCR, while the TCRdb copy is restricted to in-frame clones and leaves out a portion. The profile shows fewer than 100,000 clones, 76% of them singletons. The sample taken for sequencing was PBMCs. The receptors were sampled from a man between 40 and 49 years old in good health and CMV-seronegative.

The chain's CDR3 is CASSMGLAGGQETQYF. The CDR3 DNA is TGTGCCAGTAGTATGGGGCTAGCGGGAGGCCAAGAGACCCAGTACTTC. The chain uses TRBV19 and TRBJ2-5, with 11 positions matching TRBD2. The length of the CDR3 is 16 residues. The J segment lost 1 base and the V segment lost 3 bases, leaving 4 bases of the junction unmatched. Germline values: CDR1 LNHDA, CDR2 SQIVND (reference sequence). Full variable domain (outside the CDR3, taken from reference TRBV19 and TRBJ2-5): DGGITQSPKYLFRKEGQNVTLSCEQNLNHDAMYWYRQDPGQGLRLIYYSQIVNDFQKGDIAEGYSVSREKKESFPLTVTSAQKNPTAFYLCASSMGLAGGQETQYFGPGTRLLVL.

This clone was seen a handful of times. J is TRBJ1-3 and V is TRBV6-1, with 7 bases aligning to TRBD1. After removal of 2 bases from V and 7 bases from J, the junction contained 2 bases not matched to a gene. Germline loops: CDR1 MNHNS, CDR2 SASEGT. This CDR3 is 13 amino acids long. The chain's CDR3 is CASSELQGNTIYF. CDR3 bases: TGTGCCAGCAGTGAACTACAGGGGAACACCATATATTTT.

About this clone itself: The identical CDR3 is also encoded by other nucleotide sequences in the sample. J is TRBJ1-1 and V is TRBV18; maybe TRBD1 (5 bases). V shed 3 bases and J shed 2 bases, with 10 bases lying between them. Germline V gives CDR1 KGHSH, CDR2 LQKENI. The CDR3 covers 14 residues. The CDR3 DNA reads TGTGCCAGCTCACCGAAGCAGGGAAACACTGAAGCTTTCTTT. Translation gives CASSPKQGNTEAFF. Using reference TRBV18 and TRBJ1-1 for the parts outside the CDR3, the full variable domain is NAGVMQNPRHLVRRRGQEARLRCSPMKGHSHVYWYRQLPEEGLKFMVYLQKENIIDESGMPKERFSAEFPKEGPSILRIQQVVRGDSAAYFCASSPKQGNTEAFFGQGTRLTVV.

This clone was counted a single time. CDR3 bases: TGCGCCAGCAGCCAGAACCCGGGACAGGGGTTAATTTATTCACCCCTCCACTTT. This translates into CASSQNPGQGLIYSPLHF. The J gene is TRBJ1-6, the V gene TRBV4-3; 10 bases agree with TRBD1. The germline V gene has CDR1 LGHNA and CDR2 YSLEER. The CDR3 runs 18 residues. Trimming at V came to 3 bases and at J to 8 bases, leaving 13 bases not matched to a gene.

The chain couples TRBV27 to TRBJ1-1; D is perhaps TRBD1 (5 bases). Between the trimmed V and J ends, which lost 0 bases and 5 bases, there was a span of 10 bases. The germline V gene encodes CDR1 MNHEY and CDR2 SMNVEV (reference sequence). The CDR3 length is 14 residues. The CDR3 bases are TGTGCCAGCAGTTTATCACGGGGGAGGACTGAAGCTTTCTTT. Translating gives CASSLSRGRTEAFF.

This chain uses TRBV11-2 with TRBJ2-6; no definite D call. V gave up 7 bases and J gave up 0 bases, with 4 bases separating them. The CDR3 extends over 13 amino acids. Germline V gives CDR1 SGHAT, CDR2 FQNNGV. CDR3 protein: CASTYSGANVLTF. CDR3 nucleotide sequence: TGTGCCAGCACCTACTCTGGGGCCAACGTCCTGACTTTC.

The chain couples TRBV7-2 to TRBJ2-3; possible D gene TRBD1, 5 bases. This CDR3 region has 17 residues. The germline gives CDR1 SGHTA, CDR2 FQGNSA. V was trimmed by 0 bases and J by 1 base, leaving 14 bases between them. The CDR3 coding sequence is TGTGCCAGCAGCTTAGCTTGGGGCGGCAGGGGCACAGATACGCAGTATTTT. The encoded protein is CASSLAWGGRGTDTQYF.

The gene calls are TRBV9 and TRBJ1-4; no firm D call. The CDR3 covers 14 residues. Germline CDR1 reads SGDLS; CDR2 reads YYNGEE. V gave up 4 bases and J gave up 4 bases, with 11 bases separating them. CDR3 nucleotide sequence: TGTGCCAGCAGCCCCTCAGCGATTAATGAAAAACTGTTTTTT. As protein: CASSPSAINEKLFF. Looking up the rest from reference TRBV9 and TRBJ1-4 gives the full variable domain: DSGVTQTPKHLITATGQRVTLRCSPRSGDLSVYWYQQSLDQGLQFLIQYYNGEERAKGNILERFSAQQFPDLHSELNLSSLELGDSALYFCASSPSAINEKLFFGSGTQLSVL.

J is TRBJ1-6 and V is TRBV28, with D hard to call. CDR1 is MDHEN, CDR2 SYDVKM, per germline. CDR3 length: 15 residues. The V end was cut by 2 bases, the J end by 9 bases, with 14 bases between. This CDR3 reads CASSLHGGRGSPLHF. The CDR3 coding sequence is TGTGCCAGCAGTTTACATGGAGGACGGGGTTCACCCCTCCACTTT.

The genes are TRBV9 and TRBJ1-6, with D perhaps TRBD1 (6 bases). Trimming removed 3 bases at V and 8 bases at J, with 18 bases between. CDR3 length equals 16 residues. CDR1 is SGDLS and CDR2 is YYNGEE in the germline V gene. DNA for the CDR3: TGTGCCAGCAGCGACAACAGGGTTGAAGTTCATTCACCCCTCCACTTT. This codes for CASSDNRVEVHSPLHF.

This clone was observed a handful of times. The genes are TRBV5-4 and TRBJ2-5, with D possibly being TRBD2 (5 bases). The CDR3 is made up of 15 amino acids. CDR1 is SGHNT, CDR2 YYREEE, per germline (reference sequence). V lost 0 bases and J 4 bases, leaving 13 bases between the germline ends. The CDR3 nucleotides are TGTGCCAGCAGCTTGGCCGGGTTAGGGAGAGAGACCCAGTACTTC. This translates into CASSLAGLGRETQYF.

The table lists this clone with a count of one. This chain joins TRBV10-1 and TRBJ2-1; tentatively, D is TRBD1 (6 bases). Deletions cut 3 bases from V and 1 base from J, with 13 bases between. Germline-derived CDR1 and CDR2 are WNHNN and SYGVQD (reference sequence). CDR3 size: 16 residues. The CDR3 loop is CASSDRAGASYNEQFF. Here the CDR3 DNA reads TGCGCCAGCAGTGACCGGGCAGGGGCATCCTACAATGAGCAGTTCTTC.

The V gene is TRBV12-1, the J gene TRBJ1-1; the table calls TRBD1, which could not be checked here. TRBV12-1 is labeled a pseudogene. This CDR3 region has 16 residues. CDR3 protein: CASSPKGPGVNTEAFF. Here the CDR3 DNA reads TGTGCCAGCAGCCCAAAGGGGCCAGGGGTGAACACTGAAGCTTTCTTT.

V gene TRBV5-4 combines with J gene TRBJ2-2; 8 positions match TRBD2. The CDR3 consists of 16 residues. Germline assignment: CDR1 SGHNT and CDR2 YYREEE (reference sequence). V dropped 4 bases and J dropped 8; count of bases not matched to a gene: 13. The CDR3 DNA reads TGTGCCAGCAGCCGGGGGGGACGACCTTTAGTAGGGGAGCTGTTTTTT. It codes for CASSRGGRPLVGELFF.

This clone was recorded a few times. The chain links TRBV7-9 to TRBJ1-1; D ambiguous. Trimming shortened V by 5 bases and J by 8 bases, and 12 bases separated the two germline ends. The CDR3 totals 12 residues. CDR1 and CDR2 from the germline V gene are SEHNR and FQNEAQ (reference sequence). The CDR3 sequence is CASSPRLGEAFF. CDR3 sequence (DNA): TGTGCCAGCAGCCCGAGACTCGGGGAAGCTTTCTTT.

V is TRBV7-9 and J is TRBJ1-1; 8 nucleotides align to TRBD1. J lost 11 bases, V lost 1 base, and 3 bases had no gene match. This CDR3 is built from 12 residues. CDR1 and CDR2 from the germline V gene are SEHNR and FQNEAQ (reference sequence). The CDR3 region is CASSLGTGHAFF. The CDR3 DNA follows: TGTGCCAGCAGCTTAGGGACAGGGCACGCTTTCTTT.

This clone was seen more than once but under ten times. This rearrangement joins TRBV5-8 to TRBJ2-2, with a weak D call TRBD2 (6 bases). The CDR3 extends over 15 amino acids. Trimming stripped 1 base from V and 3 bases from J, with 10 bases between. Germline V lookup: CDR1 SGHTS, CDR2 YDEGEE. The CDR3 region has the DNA TGTGCCAGCAGCTTGAGTGCGGGGTACACCGGGGAGCTGTTTTTT. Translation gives CASSLSAGYTGELFF. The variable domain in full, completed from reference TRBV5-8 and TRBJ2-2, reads EAGVTQSPTHLIKTRGQQATLRCSPISGHTSVYWYQQALGLGLQFLLWYDEGEERNRGNFPPRFSGRQFPNYSSELNVNALELEDSALYLCASSLSAGYTGELFFGEGSRLTVL.

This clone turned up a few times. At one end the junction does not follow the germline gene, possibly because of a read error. DNA of the CDR3: TGTTCCAGCAGCTTAGATGGGACAGGGGCTAATGGCTACACCTTC. It translates to CSSSLDGTGANGYTF. The rearrangement uses TRBV7-9 and TRBJ1-2, with 10 bases matching TRBD1. The CDR3 is 15 amino acids. The germline V gene has CDR1 SEHNR and CDR2 FQNEAQ (reference sequence). Full variable domain (remainder filled in from reference TRBV7-9 and TRBJ1-2): DTGVSQNPRHKITKRGQNVTFRCDPISEHNRLYWYRQTLGQGPEFLTYFQNEAQLEKSRLLSDRFSAERPKGSFSTLEIQRTEQGDSAMYLCSSSLDGTGANGYTFGSGTRLTVV.

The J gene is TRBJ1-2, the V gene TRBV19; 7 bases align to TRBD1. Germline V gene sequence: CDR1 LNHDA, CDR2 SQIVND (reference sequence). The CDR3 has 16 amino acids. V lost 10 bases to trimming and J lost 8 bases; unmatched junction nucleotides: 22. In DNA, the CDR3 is TGTGCCACTGCATTAACCGGGACAGAGGGTCGAAAGGGCTACACCTTC. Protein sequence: CATALTGTEGRKGYTF.

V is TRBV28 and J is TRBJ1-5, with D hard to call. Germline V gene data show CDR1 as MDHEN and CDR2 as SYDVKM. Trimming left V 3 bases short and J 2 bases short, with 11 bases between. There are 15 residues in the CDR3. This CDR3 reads CASSLPRWGNQPQHF. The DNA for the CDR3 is TGTGCCAGCAGTTTGCCGCGGTGGGGCAATCAGCCCCAGCATTTT.

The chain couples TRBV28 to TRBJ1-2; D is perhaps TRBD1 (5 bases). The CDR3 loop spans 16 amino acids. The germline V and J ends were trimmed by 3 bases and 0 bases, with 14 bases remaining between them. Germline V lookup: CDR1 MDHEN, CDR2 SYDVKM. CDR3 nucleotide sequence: TGTGCCAGCAGTTTCCCTAACAGGTTAGCTAACTATGGCTACACCTTC. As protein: CASSFPNRLANYGYTF.